This T cell receptor beta chain was identified in a study of blood T cell repertoires in COVID-19. Study in general: COVID-19 samples, acute and convalescent, were from the United States, Italy and Spain. In each case, the material was cDNA or gDNA derived from T cells, B-cell-depleted T cells, or PBMCs.

The germline V gene has CDR1 MNHEY and CDR2 SMNVEV (reference sequence). The CDR3 covers 13 residues. V gave up 10 bases and J gave up 4 bases; unmatched junction bases: 10. Original analysis: Reference gene primer amplification in the assay estimated nucleated cell counts. Using immunoSEQ multiplex PCR, the repertoire was profiled, and TCRdb retains in-frame clones only, with some absent. That table furnishes V, J and clone size, whereas the DNA furnished D and trimming. Of 20,000 or so clones listed, about four fifths are singletons. The genes are TRBV27 and TRBJ2-7; 7 nucleotides agree with TRBD1. What was sequenced was peripheral blood. This TCR was sampled from a middle-aged man with acute or convalescent COVID-19. The CDR3 here is CATNKQGNYEQYF. The CDR3 DNA sequence: TGTGCCACCAACAAACAGGGGAATTACGAGCAGTACTTC.